Following are 32 T cell receptor beta chains from one sample sequenced in a study of T cells after yellow fever vaccination. TCRdb ran MiXCR on the 5' RACE reads and lists one entry per CDR3 protein. The sample has approximately 90,000 distinct CDR3 sequences, 13% seen once. The sample here was CD8+ T cells not binding an NS4B(214-222) dextramer, sorted from PBMCs, taken about 21 days after the first yellow fever vaccination. Source of these receptors: a man aged 18 to 35 who received the YFV17D yellow fever vaccine.

The chain uses TRBV12-3 or TRBV12-4 and TRBJ2-1, with 12 bases fitting TRBD2. CDR3 length equals 16 residues. Trimming removed 5 bases from V and 4 bases from J; junction bases left unmatched: 6. This chain's CDR3 is CASSPRLAGAYNEQFF. The CDR3 DNA sequence: TGTGCCAGCAGTCCGCGACTAGCGGGGGCTTACAATGAGCAGTTCTTC.

The rearrangement joins TRBV4-2 to TRBJ2-2, with 10 bases that match TRBD1. Germline loops: CDR1 LGHNA, CDR2 YNFKEQ. The CDR3 consists of 17 residues. J lost 5 bases, V lost 3 bases, and 9 bases had no gene match. The CDR3 here is CASSQRATGGRTGELFF. DNA of the CDR3: TGTGCCAGCAGCCAGCGGGCGACAGGGGGCCGGACCGGGGAGCTGTTTTTT.

This chain joins TRBV6-5 and TRBJ1-5; D ambiguous. The length of the CDR3 is 15 residues. CDR1 is MNHEY, CDR2 SVGAGI, per germline. V gave up 0 bases and J gave up 7 bases, with 13 bases separating them. CDR3 bases: TGTGCCAGCAGTTACTCGTTAAGTCCGGGGCAGCCCCAGCATTTT. Protein: CASSYSLSPGQPQHF.

This clonotype was found a few times. J is TRBJ2-7 and V is TRBV3-1; TRBD2 agrees at 7 bases. V dropped 0 bases and J dropped 2; count of bases not matched to a gene: 7. This CDR3 has 16 residues. In germline, CDR1 is LGHDT, CDR2 YNNKEL (reference sequence). The CDR3 sequence: CASSQEGSGYTYEQYF. The CDR3 nucleotides read TGTGCCAGCAGCCAAGAGGGTAGCGGGTACACCTACGAGCAGTACTTC.

This clonotype has just a few counts. V is TRBV5-6 and J is TRBJ1-5; D unclear. Per germline, CDR1 SGHDT and CDR2 YYEEEE. Deletions cut 1 base from V and 1 base from J, with 6 bases between. This CDR3 is built from 14 residues. This CDR3 is CASSLWFSNQPQHF. The CDR3 coding sequence is TGTGCCAGCAGCTTGTGGTTCAGCAATCAGCCCCAGCATTTT.

J is TRBJ2-3 and V is TRBV27; D unclear. Deletions cut 5 bases from V and 6 bases from J, with 15 bases between. The CDR3 spans 14 residues. Germline V gene lookup returns CDR1 MNHEY and CDR2 SMNVEV (reference sequence). CDR3 DNA: TGTGCCAGCAGTAGTTTCCTGGAGCAGGATACGCAGTATTTT. Translated: CASSSFLEQDTQYF.

In this sample, this clonotype turned up a few times. V and J are TRBV4-1 and TRBJ2-2; either TRBD1 or TRBD2 may supply D (5 bases each). CDR3 length equals 16 residues. CDR1 and CDR2 from the germline V gene are MGHRA and YSYEKL. The V and J ends lost 2 bases and 10 bases respectively, with 20 bases between them. Written as DNA, the CDR3 is TGCGCCAGCAGCCAAAGGGACGCATCGCCTGCTGAGGAGCTGTTTTTT. This codes for CASSQRDASPAEELFF.

This clonotype was seen more than once but under ten times. The chain employs TRBV6-2 or TRBV6-3 and TRBJ2-2; 11 positions agree with TRBD1. J was trimmed by 7 bases and V by 6 bases; bases with no gene match: 16. CDR1 and CDR2 from the germline V gene are MNHEY and SVGEGT. CDR3 length equals 18 residues. The CDR3 DNA reads as TGTGCCAGCAGGCCCCGGGACAGGGGGGCCCGAACCTTCGGGGAGCTGTTTTTT. This translates into CASRPRDRGARTFGELFF.

Many counts were recorded for this clonotype. The rearrangement uses TRBV7-2 and TRBJ2-1; tentative D call: TRBD2 (6 bases). The ends were cut back, 5 bases at V and 6 bases at J, with 11 bases in the middle. This CDR3 region has 13 residues. Germline CDR1 reads SGHTA; CDR2 reads FQGNSA. CDR3 nucleotide sequence: TGTGCCAGCAGCCCGACTAGGTTCAATGAGCAGTTCTTC. It specifies CASSPTRFNEQFF.

This clonotype was detected only a few times. The V gene is TRBV5-1, the J gene TRBJ2-3, with a weak D call TRBD2 (6 bases). Between the trimmed V and J ends, which lost 0 bases and 2 bases, there was a span of 10 bases. The CDR3 runs 15 residues. Germline V gene lookup returns CDR1 SGHRS and CDR2 YFSETQ. The CDR3: CASSLGRGTTDTQYF. DNA of the CDR3: TGCGCCAGCAGCTTGGGACGGGGGACCACAGATACGCAGTATTTT.

The genes are TRBV9 and TRBJ2-5; 9 bases fit TRBD2. The CDR3 length is 15 residues. From germline, CDR1 is SGDLS and CDR2 YYNGEE. V shed 3 bases and J 5 bases; nucleotides not matched to a gene: 8. CDR3 protein: CASSGPSGASETQYF. The CDR3 DNA follows: TGTGCCAGCAGCGGGCCTAGCGGGGCCTCGGAGACCCAGTACTTC.

The chain uses TRBV7-9 and TRBJ1-1, with D unclear. Germline V gene lookup returns CDR1 SEHNR and CDR2 FQNEAQ (reference sequence). V lost 3 bases to trimming and J lost 1 base, with 12 bases between them. The CDR3 has 15 amino acids. The CDR3 sequence: CASSFWRHPNTEAFF. The CDR3 coding sequence is TGTGCCAGCAGCTTTTGGAGACACCCGAACACTGAAGCTTTCTTT.

This clonotype occurred many times. The V call is TRBV7-2, the J call TRBJ2-5; 12 nucleotides match TRBD2. The trim removed 3 bases at V and 4 bases at J, leaving 3 bases unmatched. The V gene's germline CDR1 is SGHTA and CDR2 FQGNSA. This CDR3 region has 15 residues. The CDR3 DNA follows: TGTGCCAGCAGCTTGCTAGCGGGGGGGTTAGAGACCCAGTACTTC. Protein sequence: CASSLLAGGLETQYF.

The chain has TRBV13 and TRBJ2-7; D is possibly TRBD2 (6 bases). The germline V and J ends were trimmed by 3 bases and 6 bases, with 9 bases remaining between them. The germline gives CDR1 PRHDT, CDR2 FYEKMQ (reference sequence). The length of the CDR3 is 12 residues. CDR3 sequence (DNA): TGTGCCAGCAGCTTTGGAGGGGCCGAGCAGTACGTC. As protein: CASSFGGAEQYV.

This clonotype has at least ten counts. The chain is built from TRBV6-2 or TRBV6-3 and TRBJ1-1; D possibly corresponds to TRBD1 (5 bases). This CDR3 comprises 14 residues. Trimming removed 4 bases from V and 7 bases from J, with 16 bases in between. Germline V CDR1 and CDR2: MNHEY, SVGEGT. This chain's CDR3 is CASSWVTGTNEAFF. CDR3 nucleotide sequence: TGTGCCAGCAGTTGGGTGACGGGGACTAATGAAGCTTTCTTT.

This clonotype was found a few times. The chain links TRBV7-9 to TRBJ2-7; 8 positions match TRBD1. The CDR3 sequence is 15 residues long. Germline V CDR1 and CDR2: SEHNR, FQNEAQ (reference sequence). Losses at the gene ends were 4 bases for V and 0 bases for J; bases not matched to a gene: 5. Here the CDR3 DNA reads TGTGCCAGCAGCTCCCGGACAGGGATCTCCTACGAGCAGTACTTC. Translated, it gives CASSSRTGISYEQYF.

The chain combines TRBV6-1 with TRBJ2-7, with D possibly being TRBD1 (5 bases). V lost 6 bases and J lost 3, with 6 bases in between. Germline V CDR1 and CDR2: MNHNS, SASEGT. The CDR3 extends over 11 amino acids. The CDR3 bases are TGTGCCAGCAGCGACAGCTACGAGCAGTACTTC. Translated, it gives CASSDSYEQYF.

This clonotype was seen only a few times. This chain links TRBV20-1 with TRBJ1-5; no reliable D call. Deletions cut 4 bases from V and 0 bases from J, with 16 bases between. Germline assignment: CDR1 DFQATT and CDR2 SNEGSKA (reference sequence). This CDR3 comprises 16 residues. The CDR3: CSAKARAFYSNQPQHF. CDR3 nucleotide sequence: TGCAGTGCTAAAGCAAGGGCATTCTATAGCAATCAGCCCCAGCATTTT.

The V and J genes are TRBV25-1 and TRBJ2-1; D is undetermined. Germline values: CDR1 MGHDK, CDR2 SYGVNS. The ends were cut back, 0 bases at V and 8 bases at J, with 2 bases in the middle. The CDR3 totals 11 residues. CDR3 nucleotides: TGTGCCAGCAGTGAATATGATGAGCAGTTCTTC. This codes for CASSEYDEQFF.

This clonotype showed up just a few times. The genes are TRBV10-3 and TRBJ2-7; 8 bases are shared with TRBD1. V gave up 4 bases and J gave up 0 bases; unmatched junction bases: 11. Germline-derived CDR1 and CDR2 are ENHRY and SYGVKD. The CDR3 contains 17 residues. The CDR3: CAISGKGQGIPSYEQYF. The CDR3 nucleotides read TGTGCCATCAGTGGGAAAGGACAGGGCATCCCCTCCTACGAGCAGTACTTC.

This clonotype has only a few counts. The V and J genes are TRBV6-5 and TRBJ1-3; possible D gene TRBD1, 5 bases. CDR1 is MNHEY and CDR2 is SVGAGI in the germline V gene. V was cut by 0 bases and J by 3 bases, with 12 bases left in between. This CDR3 comprises 16 residues. The CDR3 sequence is CASSYSLGDRGNTIYF. Here the CDR3 DNA reads TGTGCCAGCAGTTACTCGTTGGGGGATCGTGGAAACACCATATATTTT.

The chain couples TRBV3-1 to TRBJ1-4, with a possible D match to TRBD1 (5 bases). This CDR3 has 15 amino acids. CDR1 and CDR2 (germline): LGHDT, YNNKEL (reference sequence). V dropped 5 bases and J dropped 4 bases, with 14 bases sitting between them. The CDR3 DNA is TGTGCCAGCAGCGGGGGTCTTCGCCTTAATGAAAAACTGTTTTTT. Protein sequence: CASSGGLRLNEKLFF.

CDR3 DNA: TGTGCCAGCAGCGTAGCCGACCCGAGCTCCTATAATTCACCCCTCCACTTT. This sequence encodes CASSVADPSSYNSPLHF. The rearrangement joins TRBV9 to TRBJ1-6; no definite D call. In germline, CDR1 is SGDLS, CDR2 YYNGEE. With 0 bases removed from V and 0 bases from J, the gap between germline ends came to 10 bases. The CDR3 covers 17 residues.

This clonotype turned up a few times. The J gene is TRBJ2-7, the V gene TRBV6-6; the D gene is possibly TRBD2 (5 bases). The length of the CDR3 is 13 residues. Germline V gives CDR1 MNHNY, CDR2 SVGAGI (reference sequence). Trimming pared 3 bases from V and 5 bases from J, leaving 11 bases between. As DNA, the CDR3 is TGTGCCAGCAGTTATACTAGTATACACGAGCAGTACTTC. It is translated as CASSYTSIHEQYF.

V is TRBV9 and J is TRBJ2-1, with no clear D. V lost 0 bases, J lost 0 bases, and 7 bases lay in between. From germline, CDR1 is SGDLS and CDR2 YYNGEE. The CDR3 runs to 15 residues. The CDR3 here is CASSVGRSSYNEQFF. CDR3 nucleotides: TGTGCCAGCAGCGTAGGACGGAGCTCCTACAATGAGCAGTTCTTC.

The rearrangement uses TRBV5-1 and TRBJ2-2, with D perhaps TRBD1 (6 bases). V gave up 9 bases and J gave up 1 base, with 13 bases separating them. Germline CDR1 and CDR2: SGHRS and YFSETQ. The CDR3 has 14 residues. CDR3 DNA: TGCGCCACCTCGGGGACACGGAACACCGGGGAGCTGTTTTTT. Protein sequence: CATSGTRNTGELFF. The full variable domain, completed using reference TRBV5-1 and TRBJ2-2, is KAGVTQTPRYLIKTRGQQVTLSCSPISGHRSVSWYQQTPGQGLQFLFEYFSETQRNKGNFPGRFSGRQFSNSRSEMNVSTLELGDSALYLCATSGTRNTGELFFGEGSRLTVL.

The chain couples TRBV3-1 to TRBJ1-6, with TRBD1 matching over 12 bases. This CDR3 is built from 19 residues. V gave up 11 bases and J gave up 2 bases; unmatched junction bases: 16. Per the germline V gene, CDR1 is LGHDT and CDR2 is YNNKEL (reference sequence). The CDR3 is CASCHGPGQGATYNSPLHF. The CDR3 nucleotides are TGTGCCTCCTGCCATGGGCCGGGACAGGGGGCGACCTATAATTCACCCCTCCACTTT. Looking up the rest from reference TRBV3-1 and TRBJ1-6 gives the full variable domain: DTAVSQTPKYLVTQMGNDKSIKCEQNLGHDTMYWYKQDSKKFLKIMFSYNNKELIINETVPNRFSPKSPDKAHLNLHINSLELGDSAVYFCASCHGPGQGATYNSPLHFGNGTRLTVT.

J is TRBJ2-2 and V is TRBV20-1, with a possible D match to TRBD2 (5 bases). Germline V lookup: CDR1 DFQATT, CDR2 SNEGSKA (reference sequence). This CDR3 is built from 13 residues. The V end was cut by 6 bases, the J end by 2 bases, with 10 bases between. The CDR3 sequence is CSAERANTGELFF. The CDR3 nucleotides are TGCAGTGCGGAGAGGGCTAACACCGGGGAGCTGTTTTTT.

The sample holds a few counts of this clonotype. The rearrangement links TRBV2 to TRBJ2-5, with TRBD2 matching 8 bases. The germline V gene encodes CDR1 SNHLY and CDR2 FYNNEI. The CDR3 is 14 residues long. The junction had 4 bases not matched to a gene; V was cut back by 3 bases and J by 4 bases. This chain's CDR3 is CASSDQAGGETQYF. CDR3 bases: TGTGCCAGCAGTGATCAGGCGGGGGGAGAGACCCAGTACTTC.

This clonotype was detected only a few times. The chain joins TRBV20-1 to TRBJ2-7; D is unclear. Between the trimmed V and J ends, which lost 3 bases and 2 bases, there was a span of 14 bases. The CDR3 contains 14 residues. From germline, CDR1 is DFQATT and CDR2 SNEGSKA (reference sequence). The CDR3 bases are TGCAGTGCTAGTGGGGTGGGAACCCCCTACGAGCAGTACTTC. Its protein product is CSASGVGTPYEQYF.

Only a few counts were recorded for this clonotype. This rearrangement joins TRBV4-1 to TRBJ2-1, with 8 bases identical to TRBD2. CDR1 and CDR2 (germline): MGHRA, YSYEKL. V was pared by 4 bases and J by 9 bases, with 5 bases of the junction left unmatched. There are 13 residues in the CDR3. CDR3 bases: TGCGCCAGCAGCCCCGGGAGGGGGACTGAGCAGTTCTTC. Its translation: CASSPGRGTEQFF.

The chain has TRBV11-1 and TRBJ2-7, with D hard to call. V lost 2 bases and J lost 6, with 11 bases in between. The CDR3 has 13 residues. Germline loops: CDR1 SGHAT, CDR2 FQDESV (reference sequence). The DNA of the CDR3 is TGTGCCAGCAGCTTATCTATCCGAAGCGAGCAGTACGTC. Its translation: CASSLSIRSEQYV.